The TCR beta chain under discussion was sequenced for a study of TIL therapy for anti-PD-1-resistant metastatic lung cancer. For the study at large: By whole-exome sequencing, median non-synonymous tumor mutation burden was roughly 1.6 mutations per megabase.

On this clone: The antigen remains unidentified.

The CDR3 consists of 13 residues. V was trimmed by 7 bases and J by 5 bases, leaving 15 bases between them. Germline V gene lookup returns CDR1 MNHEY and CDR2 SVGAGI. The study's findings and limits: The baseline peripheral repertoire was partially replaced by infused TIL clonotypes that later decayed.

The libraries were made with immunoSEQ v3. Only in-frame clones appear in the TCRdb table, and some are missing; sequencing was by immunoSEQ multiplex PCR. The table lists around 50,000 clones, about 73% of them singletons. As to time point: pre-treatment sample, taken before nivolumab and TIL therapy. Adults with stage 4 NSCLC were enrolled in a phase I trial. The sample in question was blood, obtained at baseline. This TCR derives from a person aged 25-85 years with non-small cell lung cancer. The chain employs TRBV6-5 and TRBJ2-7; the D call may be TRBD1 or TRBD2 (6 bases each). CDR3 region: CASKTPGAHEQYF. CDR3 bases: TGTGCCAGCAAGACCCCGGGGGCCCACGAGCAGTACTTC.